The 19 T cell receptor beta chains below all came from one sample that was sequenced in a study of cytomegalovirus exposure and HLA in healthy donors. The PCR ran on 60 Vbeta and 13 Jbeta primers. Profiled with immunoSEQ multiplex PCR; TCRdb holds only in-frame clones, not every one. The sample has about 160,000 clones, under 80% seen once. The specimen was PBMCs. The receptor set was obtained from a woman aged 30 to 39 in good health and CMV-seronegative.

In its sample, this clone was seen once. The J gene is TRBJ1-2, the V gene TRBV6-5; D not certain. V was trimmed by 6 bases and J by 4 bases, leaving 18 bases between them. The germline gives CDR1 MNHEY, CDR2 SVGAGI. The CDR3 is made up of 15 amino acids. In DNA, the CDR3 is TGTGCCAGCAGCCGCGGAGGTTCGGGGTCCTATGGCTACACCTTC. This encodes CASSRGGSGSYGYTF.

About this clone: This sample also contains other DNA sequences that code for the same CDR3. V and J are TRBV2 and TRBJ1-2; D possibly corresponds to TRBD1 (5 bases). The germline V and J ends were trimmed by 7 bases and 4 bases, with 16 bases remaining between them. The CDR3 sequence is 14 residues long. CDR1 is SNHLY, CDR2 FYNNEI, per germline. CDR3 residues: CASTEQATLYGYTF. DNA of the CDR3: TGTGCCAGCACAGAACAGGCTACTCTCTATGGCTACACCTTC.

V usage is TRBV6-6 and J usage is TRBJ2-7; D gene unclear. Germline CDR1 reads MNHNY; CDR2 reads SVGAGI (reference sequence). V was cut by 7 bases and J by 3 bases, with 13 bases left in between. The CDR3 loop spans 13 amino acids. Here the CDR3 reads CASTPGRIYEQYF. CDR3 nucleotides: TGTGCCAGCACCCCTGGCAGGATCTACGAGCAGTACTTC.

This clone turned up a few times. V and J are TRBV7-2 and TRBJ2-7; 7 positions agree with TRBD2. J gave up 0 bases and V 2 bases, and 4 bases lay outside the gene matches. CDR1 is SGHTA, CDR2 FQGNSA, per germline. CDR3 length equals 15 residues. The CDR3 DNA reads as TGTGCCAGCAGCTTAAAGCGGGGTAGCTCCTACGAGCAGTACTTC. It is translated as CASSLKRGSSYEQYF.

The chain links TRBV11-2 to TRBJ1-1, with TRBD1 as a possible D gene (5 bases). The CDR3 contains 14 residues. Germline V gene data show CDR1 as SGHAT and CDR2 as FQNNGV. V was shortened by 2 bases and J by 10 bases, with 17 bases between the two germline ends. Written as DNA, the CDR3 is TGTGCCAGCAGCTTATCGCAAGGAGGGGTCAGAGCTTTCTTT. Amino acids: CASSLSQGGVRAFF.

The chain joins TRBV29-1 to TRBJ1-1; 7 nucleotides align to TRBD1. This CDR3 is 13 amino acids long. Per germline, CDR1 SQVTM and CDR2 ANQGSEA. Losses at the gene ends were 5 bases for V and 2 bases for J; bases not matched to a gene: 5. The CDR3 loop is CSVCRQGNTEAFF. The CDR3, as DNA: TGCAGCGTTTGTCGACAGGGTAACACTGAAGCTTTCTTT.

V is TRBV2 and J is TRBJ1-2; perhaps TRBD1 as D (6 bases). V lost 10 bases, J lost 5 bases, and 14 bases lay in between. Germline V gene lookup returns CDR1 SNHLY and CDR2 FYNNEI. The CDR3 length is 12 residues. The CDR3, as DNA: TGTGCCACCTCAGACAGGTATTATGGCTACACCTTC. Its protein is CATSDRYYGYTF.

The CDR3 loop reads CASSLYPRGREDTQYF. The CDR3 DNA is TGTGCCAGCAGTTTATATCCCCGGGGAAGGGAAGATACGCAGTATTTT. The chain joins TRBV27 to TRBJ2-3, with a tentative D call TRBD2 (5 bases). Trimming took off 1 base at V and 5 bases at J, with 16 bases between the two ends. The CDR3 is made up of 16 amino acids. Germline V gene data show CDR1 as MNHEY and CDR2 as SMNVEV (reference sequence).

Many counts were recorded for this clone. The V gene is TRBV5-5, the J gene TRBJ2-1; D not resolved. CDR1 SGHKS and CDR2 YYEKEE come from the germline V gene (reference sequence). Trimming stripped 1 base from V and 10 bases from J, with 9 bases between. The CDR3 covers 12 residues. In nucleotides, the CDR3 is TGTGCCAGCAGCTTGCCCTCGGAGGAGCAGTTCTTC. It codes for CASSLPSEEQFF.

The chain recombines TRBV11-2 with TRBJ2-6, with 7 bases that match TRBD1. Trimming took 2 bases from V and 1 from J; bases not matched to a gene: 8. Germline V gene lookup returns CDR1 SGHAT and CDR2 FQNNGV. The CDR3 is 18 residues long. The CDR3 sequence is CASSLLPGGISGANVLTF. CDR3 in DNA: TGTGCCAGCAGCTTACTCCCAGGGGGAATATCTGGGGCCAACGTCCTGACTTTC.

This clone has ten or more counts. The chain employs TRBV4-1 and TRBJ1-1; D is unclear. Germline CDR1 MGHRA, CDR2 YSYEKL. The CDR3 runs 18 residues. V was pared by 2 bases and J by 2 bases, with 21 bases between. CDR3 region: CASSQPTDTSRVNTEAFF. CDR3 sequence (DNA): TGCGCCAGCAGCCAACCAACTGACACTTCCCGTGTTAACACTGAAGCTTTCTTT.

There are a few counts of this clone. The chain links TRBV5-4 to TRBJ2-3; 10 bases fit TRBD2. This CDR3 is 15 amino acids long. V trimming: 4 bases; J trimming: 6 bases; junction bases outside the gene matches: 8. The germline V gene has CDR1 SGHNT and CDR2 YYREEE (reference sequence). This chain's CDR3 is CASSTLAGGVDTQYF. The CDR3 bases are TGTGCCAGCAGCACATTAGCGGGGGGAGTGGATACGCAGTATTTT.

The CDR3 spells CASSPGTGSSPLHF. The CDR3, as DNA: TGCGCCAGCAGCCCGGGGACAGGGAGTTCACCCCTCCACTTT. The V call is TRBV5-1, the J call TRBJ1-6, with 9 bases that match TRBD1. J lost 9 bases, V lost 4 bases, and 5 bases had no gene match. The CDR3 length is 14 residues. From germline, CDR1 is SGHRS and CDR2 YFSETQ.

The chain joins TRBV11-2 to TRBJ2-7; the match to TRBD1 covers 12 bases. CDR1 is SGHAT and CDR2 is FQNNGV in the germline V gene. The CDR3 totals 15 residues. Trimming at V came to 0 bases and at J to 6 bases, leaving 3 bases not matched to a gene. CDR3 bases: TGTGCCAGCAGCTTAGATGGGACAGGGGGCGGCGAGCAGTACTTC. It translates to CASSLDGTGGGEQYF.

The V and J genes are TRBV5-1 and TRBJ2-3, with 8 bases lining up with TRBD1. The junction had 7 bases not matched to a gene; V was cut back by 4 bases and J by 0 bases. There are 16 residues in the CDR3. Germline V CDR1 and CDR2: SGHRS, YFSETQ. CDR3 in amino acids: CASSPTTGGSTDTQYF. The CDR3 coding sequence is TGCGCCAGCAGCCCTACTACAGGGGGAAGCACAGATACGCAGTATTTT.

This chain joins TRBV18 and TRBJ2-5, with 10 bases that match TRBD2. Trimming at V came to 3 bases and at J to 5 bases, leaving 6 bases not matched to a gene. Germline-derived CDR1 and CDR2 are KGHSH and LQKENI. The CDR3 extends over 15 amino acids. The CDR3 spells CASSPQRGGSETQYF. The CDR3 DNA follows: TGTGCCAGCTCACCTCAGCGGGGGGGCTCGGAGACCCAGTACTTC.

The gene calls are TRBV4-2 and TRBJ2-7, with TRBD1 as a possible D gene (7 bases). This CDR3 is 15 amino acids long. Germline V gene sequence: CDR1 LGHNA, CDR2 YNFKEQ. Trimming removed 4 bases from V and 3 bases from J, with 16 bases in between. CDR3: CASSPRAGGFYEQYF. CDR3 DNA: TGTGCCAGCAGCCCGAGGGCAGGGGGGTTCTACGAGCAGTACTTC.

V and J are TRBV13 and TRBJ1-4, with unresolved D. The germline V and J ends were trimmed by 5 bases and 7 bases, with 17 bases remaining between them. Germline lookup yields CDR1 PRHDT and CDR2 FYEKMQ (reference sequence). The CDR3 contains 15 residues. The DNA for the CDR3 is TGTGCCAGCAGCCTCCAGTCGAGCGAGACTGAAAAACTGTTTTTT. Amino acid sequence: CASSLQSSETEKLFF. The variable domain in full, completed from reference TRBV13 and TRBJ1-4, reads AAGVIQSPRHLIKEKRETATLKCYPIPRHDTVYWYQQGPGQDPQFLISFYEKMQSDKGSIPDRFSAQQFSDYHSELNMSSLELGDSALYFCASSLQSSETEKLFFGSGTQLSVL.

The CDR3 DNA sequence: TGTGCCAGCAGCAGGACAGGGGTATTCTATGGCTACACCTTC. Amino acids: CASSRTGVFYGYTF. The V call is TRBV11-1, the J call TRBJ1-2, with 9 bases fitting TRBD1. CDR1 is SGHAT and CDR2 is FQDESV in the germline V gene (reference sequence). Losses at the gene ends were 5 bases for V and 4 bases for J; bases not matched to a gene: 5. The CDR3 spans 14 residues.